A single sample is the source of the 9 T cell receptor beta chains below, sequenced in a study of shared T cell receptors in the human thymus. Sequenced by immunoSEQ multiplex PCR; TCRdb stores in-frame clones only, minus some. Of about 540,000 clones detected, about 80% appear once; the ten largest clones hold roughly 0.013%. This same sample was also taken into another study, of human thymus T cells.

Sequenced: thymocytes. Receptors originate from a boy younger than two with a congenital heart defect.

This clone was observed a few times. The chain links TRBV16 to TRBJ1-1, with D maybe TRBD1 (6 bases). The CDR3 runs 16 residues. V dropped 0 bases and J dropped 0 bases, with 11 bases sitting between them. Germline values: CDR1 KGHSY, CDR2 FQNENV. The CDR3 bases are TGTGCCAGCAGCCAATCAAAGTCAGGGGTGAACACTGAAGCTTTCTTT. This gives the protein CASSQSKSGVNTEAFF.

This clone was recorded only once. The chain has TRBV11-3 and TRBJ2-7; D gene unclear. V lost 5 bases and J 11 bases, leaving 19 bases between the germline ends. Per germline, CDR1 SGHNT and CDR2 YENEEA. The CDR3 has 13 residues. The CDR3 reads CASSPQTALPKYF. In DNA form, the CDR3 reads TGTGCCAGCAGCCCCCAAACCGCACTCCCCAAGTACTTC.

In its sample, this clone was seen a few times. The chain couples TRBV5-4 to TRBJ1-3; 8 bases align to TRBD1. Germline V CDR1 and CDR2: SGHNT, YYREEE (reference sequence). The length of the CDR3 is 14 residues. V shed 3 bases and J 4 bases; nucleotides not matched to a gene: 3. The CDR3 bases are TGTGCCAGCAGCTATGACAGGGGAGGAAACACCATATATTTT. This sequence encodes CASSYDRGGNTIYF.

The sample holds a few counts of this clone. V and J are TRBV27 and TRBJ2-6, with 7 positions matching TRBD1. The CDR3 is 18 amino acids. With 5 bases clipped from V and 0 bases from J, the junction kept 10 bases outside the gene matches. Germline V gene data show CDR1 as MNHEY and CDR2 as SMNVEV (reference sequence). CDR3: CASSPGTVGSSGANVLTF. CDR3 DNA sequence: TGTGCCAGCAGTCCGGGGACAGTGGGAAGCTCTGGGGCCAACGTCCTGACTTTC. Variable domain in full (rest from reference TRBV27 and TRBJ2-6): EAQVTQNPRYLITVTGKKLTVTCSQNMNHEYMSWYRQDPGLGLRQIYYSMNVEVTDKGDVPEGYKVSRKEKRNFPLILESPSPNQTSLYFCASSPGTVGSSGANVLTFGAGSRLTVL.

The V gene is TRBV7-2, the J gene TRBJ2-2; TRBD1 matches at 10 bases. The germline CDR1 and CDR2 sequences are SGHTA and FQGNSA. This CDR3 is 19 amino acids long. The ends lost 3 bases at V and 5 bases at J; junction bases unmatched: 15. CDR3 amino acids: CASSFPDRGTSGRTGELFF. DNA of the CDR3: TGTGCCAGCAGCTTTCCGGACAGGGGGACCAGCGGAAGGACCGGGGAGCTGTTTTTT.

Only a few counts were recorded for this clone. The chain is built from TRBV4-1 and TRBJ2-1, with 15 nucleotides matching TRBD2. Germline lookup yields CDR1 MGHRA and CDR2 YSYEKL. V shed 5 bases and J 8 bases; nucleotides not matched to a gene: 13. There are 18 residues in the CDR3. The CDR3 region has the DNA TGCGCCAGCAGCAGCGGGACTAGCGGGAGGCCCTGGGGGGATGAGCAGTTCTTC. Its protein product is CASSSGTSGRPWGDEQFF.

The chain is built from TRBV13 and TRBJ2-7; tentative D call: TRBD2 (5 bases). V lost 5 bases to trimming and J lost 7 bases, with 18 bases between them. The germline V gene has CDR1 PRHDT and CDR2 FYEKMQ (reference sequence). The CDR3 spans 14 residues. CDR3 nucleotides: TGTGCCAGCAGCCCACCAAGGCGGCCGGGGGAGCAGTACTTC. Translation: CASSPPRRPGEQYF.

The gene calls are TRBV28 and TRBJ2-3; D is unresolved. CDR1 MDHEN and CDR2 SYDVKM come from the germline V gene. CDR3 length: 13 amino acids. V gave up 6 bases and J gave up 1 base, with 8 bases separating them. The CDR3 protein is CASSPPGTDTQYF. The CDR3, as DNA: TGTGCCAGCAGCCCCCCAGGCACAGATACGCAGTATTTT.

The CDR3 bases are TGTGCCACCCGAGGGGGGGCAACAGATACGCAGTATTTT. This gives the protein CATRGGATDTQYF. The chain recombines TRBV10-3 with TRBJ2-3; possible D gene TRBD2, 7 bases. Germline V CDR1 and CDR2: ENHRY, SYGVKD. Trimming shortened V by 10 bases and J by 3 bases, and 14 bases separated the two germline ends. The CDR3 length is 13 residues.